These 3 T cell receptor beta chains share one sample of origin, sequenced in a study of shared clonotypes between healthy human individuals. Using immunoSEQ multiplex PCR, the repertoire was profiled, and TCRdb retains in-frame clones only, with some absent. The sample holds about 1.5 million clones, under 99% seen once. The sequencing input was naive CD4+ T cells sorted from blood. Sample subset: CD45RA+ positively selected. These receptors originate from a man in his thirties or forties in good health.

The CDR3 DNA sequence: TGTGCCAGCAGTCAACAGGCAGGGACCTACTACGAGCAGTACTTC. Translated, it gives CASSQQAGTYYEQYF. The J gene is TRBJ2-7, the V gene TRBV7-2; D possibly uses TRBD1 or TRBD2 (5 bases each). The CDR3 is made up of 15 amino acids. The germline V and J ends were trimmed by 6 bases and 3 bases, with 18 bases remaining between them. Germline CDR1 SGHTA, CDR2 FQGNSA.

This clone was counted once. The chain recombines TRBV9 with TRBJ2-2, with 13 positions matching TRBD2. V trimming: 0 bases; J trimming: 0 bases; junction bases outside the gene matches: 5. The CDR3 spans 19 residues. The germline CDR1 and CDR2 sequences are SGDLS and YYNGEE. CDR3 sequence (DNA): TGTGCCAGCAGCGTAGTCGGGACTAGCGGGGTTGCGAACACCGGGGAGCTGTTTTTT. Translated, it gives CASSVVGTSGVANTGELFF.

This chain joins TRBV4-1 and TRBJ1-1; D call uncertain. The germline V and J ends were trimmed by 6 bases and 0 bases, with 14 bases remaining between them. Germline CDR1 and CDR2: MGHRA and YSYEKL. The CDR3 extends over 15 amino acids. CDR3 region: CASRPVGTMNTEAFF. CDR3 nucleotides: TGCGCCAGCAGGCCGGTGGGCACAATGAACACTGAAGCTTTCTTT.